Listed below are T cell receptor beta chains from one sample, sequenced in a study of blood T cell repertoires in COVID-19. Sequenced by immunoSEQ multiplex PCR; TCRdb stores in-frame clones only, minus some. Altogether some 170,000 clones are present, over 80% being singletons, with the ten largest covering around 7%. The sequenced sample was peripheral blood. These receptor sequences come from a woman between 40 and 55 years old with COVID-19, enrolled during active disease. CDR3s include the opening cysteine and the closing phenylalanine or tryptophan. The order of the fields is V gene, clone size, CDR3 protein. Expanded clones get a size class; other rows say once, few or many, or leave the size out.

V: TRBV27; size: -; CDR3: CASRTRGSSYNEQFF
V: TRBV15; size: -; CDR3: CATSRVGTGGEKLFF
V: TRBV7-3; size: -; CDR3: CASSPRGQKETQYF
V: TRBV7-2; size: -; CDR3: CASSSGQGGVQPQHF
V: TRBV24-1; size: -; CDR3: CATSDLPPGAQGTEAFF
V: TRBV28; size: -; CDR3: CASSFYRGDYVGNTIYF
V: TRBV19; size: -; CDR3: CASTLGSARIGAYEQYF
V: TRBV7-9; size: -; CDR3: CASSSSTAGANVLTF
V: TRBV18; size: -; CDR3: CASSSRTSGKYNEQFF
V: TRBV9; size: once; CDR3: CASSVGPTPNYGYTF
V: TRBV28; size: -; CDR3: CASTPLGRNEQYF
V: TRBV6-4; size: -; CDR3: CASSEWGGRSTDTQYF
V: TRBV5-1; size: -; CDR3: CASSGGGVRDGYTF
V: TRBV10-3; size: -; CDR3: CAISDRDSPLHF
V: TRBV6-5; size: -; CDR3: CASGWTGRATEAFF
V: TRBV7-2; size: -; CDR3: CASSSQQGGRNSPLHF
V: TRBV12-5; size: -; CDR3: CASQMDLNTEAFF
V: TRBV28; size: once; CDR3: CASSFRGLSTEAFF
V: TRBV19; size: once; CDR3: CASIPRVDSPSPQHF
V: TRBV2; size: -; CDR3: CASSARTGQDTQYF
V: TRBV5-1; size: -; CDR3: CASSISGTGKYEQYF
V: TRBV29-1; size: once; CDR3: CSVLGQGSNEKLFF
V: TRBV23-1; size: -; CDR3: CASSQSWAVRNTGELFF
V: TRBV4-1; size: -; CDR3: CASSQDWAGGRYEQYF
V: TRBV10-2; size: few; CDR3: CASSRDSANYGYTF
V: TRBV20-1; size: -; CDR3: CSATQVETQYF
V: TRBV25-1; size: -; CDR3: CASSERIRGDGYTF
V: TRBV11-2; size: -; CDR3: CASTSLAVYEQYF
V: TRBV6-5; size: once; CDR3: CASSPPGQVYEQYF
V: TRBV27; size: -; CDR3: CASRTGGRANTGELFF
V: TRBV10-1; size: -; CDR3: CASSEGSGARILF
V: TRBV5-5; size: -; CDR3: CASSLASEDYEQYF
V: TRBV24-1; size: -; CDR3: CATGQGISQPQHF
V: TRBV2; size: once; CDR3: CASSLEGHRRPQHF
V: TRBV5-1; size: -; CDR3: CASTPGQGPVVNSPLHF
V: TRBV2; size: -; CDR3: CASSVSRMSKNIQYF
V: TRBV9; size: -; CDR3: CASSVGVEQFF
V: TRBV27; size: -; CDR3: CASTSLPGRLGTDTQYF
V: TRBV12-3/TRBV12-4; size: few; CDR3: CALRAGDTGELFF
V: TRBV9; size: -; CDR3: CASSLGPGDTEAFF